This T cell receptor (beta chain) was captured by sequencing in a study of blood T cell repertoires in COVID-19. Study-wide context: There were acute and convalescent COVID-19 samples, and they came from the United States, Italy and Spain. T cells, B-cell-depleted T cells, or PBMCs supplied cDNA or gDNA.

Methods used by the authors: Reference gene primers were amplified, and this amplification served to estimate nucleated cell counts. Sequencing used immunoSEQ multiplex PCR; TCRdb keeps in-frame clones, though not all of them. The D gene and trimming were derived from the DNA, and the V and J assignments and clone size from that table. The top ten clones hold roughly 2% of a sample with approximately 160,000 clones, approximately 93% of them seen once. The Seattle patients, enrolled during active infection, were followed longitudinally. The V end lost 4 bases, the J end lost 0 bases, and 18 bases lay between the germline ends. The CDR3 is made up of 17 amino acids. Per the germline V gene, CDR1 is LNHDA and CDR2 is SQIVND (reference sequence).

Source material: peripheral blood. The J gene is TRBJ1-1, the V gene TRBV19; D might be TRBD1 (5 bases). This clonotype was obtained from a woman in her sixties with COVID-19, enrolled during active disease. This chain's CDR3 is CASSKGRSGGVNTEAFF. The CDR3 nucleotides are TGTGCCAGTAGTAAAGGGCGTAGTGGGGGGGTGAACACTGAAGCTTTCTTT.